This T cell receptor beta chain was recovered during a study of shared clonotypes between healthy human individuals. On the study more broadly: Every donor yielded three CD4 naive, three CD4 memory, two CD8 naive and one CD8 memory plate.

Sorted-subset replicate PCR reactions contained roughly 200 ng DNA, corresponding to tens of thousands of T cell genomes. The protocol was immunoSEQ multiplex PCR, while the TCRdb copy is restricted to in-frame clones and leaves out a portion. The table has roughly 650,000 clones, 95% to 98% seen once. The study's findings and limits: Among non-shared clonotypes, generation probabilities were lower than among those shared by all four donors.

About this clone itself: Its target is not known.

The CDR3 contains 17 residues. Germline values: CDR1 KGHSH, CDR2 LQKENI. The V gene lost 3 bases and the J gene lost 0 bases, with 17 bases spanning the gap. The donors were all Caucasian adults (living in Nashville, Tennessee). The sequence was obtained from a woman aged 30 to 39 in good health. V gene TRBV18 combines with J gene TRBJ1-2, with D possibly matching TRBD1 (5 bases). Sequencing was performed on naive CD4+ T cells sorted from blood. Subset here: CD45RA+ positively selected. The CDR3 DNA reads as TGTGCCAGCTCACCCTGGGACCTTTCGGGAACTAACTATGGCTACACCTTC. Translating it yields CASSPWDLSGTNYGYTF.